These T cell receptor beta chains were read from a single sample in a study of immune evolution from preneoplasia to lung adenocarcinoma. This table comes from immunoSEQ multiplex PCR, and its TCRdb copy is limited to in-frame clones, with some not included. The sample includes approximately 4,900 clones, around 80% of them seen just once. Sequenced sample: FFPE minimally invasive lung adenocarcinoma tissue. Receptor source: a person between 45 and 75 years old with lung adenocarcinoma. CDR3s include the opening cysteine and the closing phenylalanine or tryptophan. Fields, in order: V gene, D gene, J gene, clone size, CDR3 protein, CDR3 DNA. D genes are given only for firm matches. Size is stated for part of the rows, as once, few or many counts, or as a class when the clone is expanded.

TRBV29-1	TRBD2	TRBJ2-7	-	CSVRGGGSEQYF	TGCAGCGTGCGGGGCGGGGGAAGCGAGCAGTACTTC
TRBV4-2	-	TRBJ2-3	-	CASSQDVGGTQYF	TGTGCCAGCAGCCAAGATGTGGGGGGTACGCAGTATTTT
TRBV2	-	TRBJ2-7	-	CASSEPRGAYEQYF	TGTGCCAGCAGCGAACCCAGGGGAGCCTACGAGCAGTACTTC
TRBV29-1	TRBD1	TRBJ1-1	-	CSVEVWDRASEAFF	TGCAGCGTTGAAGTATGGGACAGGGCATCTGAAGCTTTCTTT
TRBV9	-	TRBJ2-2	-	CASSVDWGWNTGELFF	TGTGCCAGCAGCGTAGATTGGGGCTGGAACACCGGGGAGCTGTTTTTT
TRBV2	-	TRBJ2-2	-	CASSYAGTPTGELFF	TGTGCCAGCAGTTACGCCGGGACCCCCACCGGGGAGCTGTTTTTT
TRBV6-1	-	TRBJ2-5	-	CASSESGVGETQYF	TGTGCCAGCAGTGAGAGTGGGGTGGGGGAGACCCAGTACTTC
TRBV4-1	-	TRBJ1-5	-	CASSQDSGFNQPQHF	TGCGCCAGCAGCCAAGATTCAGGATTCAATCAGCCCCAGCATTTT
TRBV5-1	-	TRBJ2-4	-	CASSLGQWDIQYF	TGCGCCAGCAGCTTGGGACAATGGGACATTCAGTACTTC
TRBV28	TRBD1	TRBJ1-1	-	CASTRGRGQMNTEAFF	TGTGCCAGCACCCGGGGCCGGGGACAGATGAACACTGAAGCTTTCTTT
TRBV6-1	TRBD1	TRBJ1-5	few	CASSTTGGYQPQHF	TGTGCCAGCAGTACGACAGGGGGCTATCAGCCCCAGCATTTT
TRBV18	-	TRBJ1-2	-	CASSGGGIYGYTF	TGTGCCAGCTCAGGTGGCGGCATCTATGGCTACACCTTC
TRBV2	-	TRBJ1-2	-	CASRGIGYTF	TGTGCCAGCAGGGGAATCGGCTACACCTTC
TRBV18	-	TRBJ1-4	-	CASSRTRDGYEKLFF	TGTGCCAGCTCACGAACCCGGGACGGTTATGAAAAACTGTTTTTT
TRBV7-7	-	TRBJ2-6	-	CASSARVGRDSSGANVLTF	TGTGCCAGCAGCGCAAGAGTGGGCAGGGACTCCTCTGGGGCCAACGTCCTGACTTTC
TRBV4-1	-	TRBJ2-1	-	CASSQEDRFEQFF	TGCGCCAGCAGCCAAGAGGACCGCTTTGAGCAGTTCTTC
TRBV7-8	-	TRBJ1-5	-	CASSPQGNSNQPQHF	TGTGCCAGCAGCCCCCAGGGAAATAGCAATCAGCCCCAGCATTTT
TRBV7-9	-	TRBJ2-7	-	CASSVGTTYEQYF	TGTGCCAGCAGCGTAGGGACCACCTACGAGCAGTACTTC
TRBV7-9	TRBD1	TRBJ2-3	-	CASSLTGQGAIDTQYF	TGTGCCAGCAGCCTAACGGGACAGGGGGCGATAGATACGCAGTATTTT
TRBV9	-	TRBJ1-4	few	CASSVLGGDNEKLFF	TGTGCCAGCAGCGTTTTAGGGGGGGATAATGAAAAACTGTTTTTT
TRBV2	-	TRBJ2-7	-	CASRSNRESAYEQYF	TGTGCCAGCAGAAGCAACAGGGAATCTGCCTACGAGCAGTACTTC
TRBV7-8	TRBD1	TRBJ1-1	-	CASSLAPGQGIEAFF	TGTGCCAGCAGCTTAGCGCCGGGACAGGGGATCGAAGCTTTCTTT
TRBV25-1	-	TRBJ2-5	-	CASSGLRVSRQETQYF	TGTGCCAGCAGTGGGCTCAGGGTCAGTAGACAAGAGACCCAGTACTTC
TRBV5-1	-	TRBJ2-4	-	CASKGGRAKNIQYF	TGCGCCAGCAAAGGAGGGAGGGCCAAAAACATTCAGTACTTC
TRBV7-6	TRBD1	TRBJ2-7	-	CASSLVMGQGAYEQYF	TGTGCCAGCAGCTTAGTAATGGGACAGGGGGCCTACGAGCAGTACTTC
TRBV30	-	TRBJ2-1	once	CAWGGGPGEQFF	TGTGCCTGGGGAGGGGGCCCTGGTGAGCAGTTCTTC
TRBV6-6	-	TRBJ1-1	-	CASSYTTGDEAEAFF	TGTGCCAGCAGTTACACGACAGGAGATGAAGCTGAAGCTTTCTTT
TRBV28	-	TRBJ2-7	-	CASWGTPAYEQYF	TGTGCCAGCTGGGGGACGCCGGCCTACGAGCAGTACTTC
TRBV2	-	TRBJ1-6	-	CASTDSYNSPLHF	TGTGCCAGCACGGACTCCTATAATTCACCCCTCCACTTT
TRBV5-1	TRBD1	TRBJ2-2	-	CASSKDRGTGELFF	TGCGCCAGCAGCAAAGACAGGGGAACCGGGGAGCTGTTTTTT
TRBV30	TRBD1	TRBJ1-6	-	CAWSVTGVSNSPLHF	TGTGCCTGGAGTGTTACAGGGGTTTCTAATTCACCCCTCCACTTT
TRBV6-4	TRBD1	TRBJ1-1	-	CASRVDRGRDTEAFF	TGTGCCAGCAGAGTCGACAGGGGCCGGGACACTGAAGCTTTCTTT
TRBV6-1	-	TRBJ2-7	-	CASSESPAGTGGYEQYF	TGTGCCAGCAGTGAATCCCCCGCTGGGACCGGAGGTTACGAGCAGTACTTC
TRBV30	-	TRBJ2-7	-	CAWSVGTVYEQYF	TGTGCCTGGAGTGTCGGGACGGTCTACGAGCAGTACTTC
TRBV5-6	-	TRBJ1-2	-	CASSKRTAPGYTF	TGTGCCAGCAGCAAAAGGACAGCCCCAGGCTACACCTTC
TRBV27	TRBD2	TRBJ2-1	-	CASSELTSENNEQFF	TGTGCCAGCAGCGAGCTTACTAGCGAAAACAATGAGCAGTTCTTC
TRBV18	TRBD1	TRBJ2-6	-	CASRPGQGTTGANVLTF	TGTGCCAGCAGACCGGGACAGGGAACAACTGGGGCCAACGTCCTGACTTTC
TRBV6-1	TRBD2	TRBJ2-3	-	CASSELAGVPDTQYF	TGTGCCAGCAGTGAATTAGCGGGAGTTCCAGATACGCAGTATTTT
TRBV5-1	-	TRBJ1-6	-	CASRPGTGSSYNSPLHF	TGCGCCAGCAGACCGGGGACGGGAAGCTCCTATAATTCACCCCTCCACTTT
TRBV14	-	TRBJ2-1	-	CASSPLGNEQFF	TGTGCCAGCAGCCCCCTAGGGAATGAGCAGTTCTTC
TRBV6-5	-	TRBJ2-7	-	CASISREGRYEQYF	TGTGCCAGTATCAGTCGGGAAGGGCGGTACGAGCAGTACTTC
TRBV7-8	-	TRBJ2-7	-	CASSLTVSEEQYF	TGTGCCAGCAGCTTAACCGTTTCCGAAGAGCAGTACTTC
TRBV30	-	TRBJ2-1	-	CAVGPRPNEQFF	TGTGCCGTAGGGCCCCGGCCCAATGAGCAGTTCTTC
TRBV12-2	-	TRBJ2-4	-	CASRPVGDLGYF	TGTGCAAGTCGCCCCGTCGGAGACCTAGGGTACTTC
TRBV23-1	TRBD1	TRBJ2-7	-	CASRGDRRPPYEQYF	TGCGCCAGCAGGGGGGACAGGCGGCCCCCCTACGAGCAGTACTTC
TRBV28	-	TRBJ1-5	-	CASRSGSQPQHF	TGTGCCAGCAGATCCGGGAGTCAGCCCCAGCATTTT
TRBV5-1	TRBD1	TRBJ2-3	-	CASSRSWTGGTDTQYF	TGCGCCAGCAGCCGGAGCTGGACAGGGGGCACAGATACGCAGTATTTT
TRBV4-1	-	TRBJ1-4	once	CASSQGDGGNEKLFF	TGCGCCAGCAGCCAAGGGGACGGTGGTAATGAAAAACTGTTTTTT
TRBV11-2	-	TRBJ2-7	-	CASSINRASYEQYF	TGTGCCAGCAGCATAAACAGGGCTTCCTACGAGCAGTACTTC
TRBV10-3	TRBD1	TRBJ1-3	-	CAIKGDSSGNTIYF	TGTGCCATCAAGGGGGACAGCTCTGGAAACACCATATATTTT
TRBV10-1	-	TRBJ2-1	-	CASTITVGHEQFF	TGCGCCAGCACCATCACAGTTGGGCATGAGCAGTTCTTC
TRBV30	TRBD1	TRBJ1-4	-	CAWSEQGTTNEKLFF	TGTGCCTGGTCCGAACAGGGGACAACTAATGAAAAACTGTTTTTT
TRBV29-1	TRBD1	TRBJ2-2	-	CSVSLSGQGVGELFF	TGCAGCGTGTCCCTAAGCGGACAGGGTGTCGGGGAGCTGTTTTTT
TRBV5-4	-	TRBJ2-2	-	CASSPRSSGELFF	TGTGCCAGCAGCCCCAGATCATCCGGGGAGCTGTTTTTT